This paragraph reports one T cell receptor (beta chain). This sample is part of a study of blood T cell repertoires in COVID-19. Study information: Spain, Italy and the United States supplied samples that represented acute and convalescent COVID-19. T cells, B-cell-depleted T cells, or PBMCs supplied cDNA or gDNA.

Generated by immunoSEQ multiplex PCR, the TCRdb table keeps only in-frame clones and is missing some. The table lists about 60,000 clones, 76% of them singletons. The V and J ends lost 7 bases and 5 bases respectively, with 19 bases between them. The CDR3 spans 15 residues. Germline CDR1 is SGHRS and CDR2 is YFSETQ. The receptor was isolated from a middle-aged man with active or convalescent COVID-19. Sequencing was performed on peripheral blood. This chain joins TRBV5-1 and TRBJ2-1; D unresolved. CDR3 residues: CASRILGPVDNEQFF. The CDR3 DNA reads TGCGCCAGCCGAATTTTGGGCCCCGTGGACAATGAGCAGTTCTTC.